Each of the 22 T cell receptor beta chains below was sequenced from the same sample in a study of blood T cell repertoires in COVID-19. Clones were sequenced by immunoSEQ multiplex PCR, and TCRdb holds only the in-frame ones, with some missing. The data show around 90,000 clones, around four fifths seen once. The sample was peripheral blood. Receptor source: a woman between 70 and 85 years old with active or convalescent COVID-19.

The chain recombines TRBV11-2 with TRBJ2-1; tentatively, D is TRBD2 (6 bases). With 6 bases removed from V and 4 bases from J, the gap between germline ends came to 22 bases. The germline gives CDR1 SGHAT, CDR2 FQNNGV. This CDR3 has 17 residues. CDR3: CASSFLLGGGVYNEQFF. The CDR3 DNA reads as TGTGCCAGCAGTTTTCTACTCGGGGGTGGGGTGTACAATGAGCAGTTCTTC.

This chain joins TRBV2 and TRBJ2-2; D perhaps matches TRBD2 (5 bases). V was clipped by 2 bases and J by 6 bases, with 13 bases between them. Germline V CDR1 and CDR2: SNHLY, FYNNEI. This CDR3 is 15 amino acids long. CDR3: CASSELERFSGELFF. In nucleotides, the CDR3 is TGTGCCAGCAGTGAATTGGAGCGGTTTTCCGGGGAGCTGTTTTTT.

The gene calls are TRBV4-1 and TRBJ1-2, with D hard to call. The ends were cut back, 3 bases at V and 8 bases at J, with 16 bases in the middle. The CDR3 has 14 amino acids. Germline-derived CDR1 and CDR2 are MGHRA and YSYEKL. For the CDR3, the DNA is TGCGCCAGCAGCCAGGGAGGTCTTCTAGAGGGCTACACCTTC. It yields the protein CASSQGGLLEGYTF.

The V call is TRBV6-4, the J call TRBJ2-1; 8 nucleotides agree with TRBD2. The CDR3 is made up of 15 amino acids. Germline assignment: CDR1 MRHNA and CDR2 SNTAGT. Unmatched junction bases numbered 13, after V lost 6 bases and J lost 9 bases. The CDR3 DNA is TGTGCCAGCAGCCCAGGAGGGACTAGAGTAGTTGAGCAGTTCTTC. Its translation is CASSPGGTRVVEQFF.

The CDR3 sequence is CASTRAAHSYEQYF. Here the CDR3 DNA reads TGTGCCAGTACTAGAGCAGCTCACTCTTACGAGCAGTACTTC. The chain employs TRBV19 and TRBJ2-7; no clear D. Trimming removed 7 bases from V and 4 bases from J, with 17 bases in between. The CDR3 is made up of 14 amino acids. Per germline, CDR1 LNHDA and CDR2 SQIVND (reference sequence).

This clone was seen more than once but under ten times. V and J are TRBV2 and TRBJ2-7, with D possibly being TRBD1 (6 bases). CDR1 SNHLY and CDR2 FYNNEI come from the germline V gene. V was trimmed by 7 bases and J by 2 bases, leaving 15 bases between them. This CDR3 spans 14 amino acids. The CDR3 sequence is CASIEGGVAYEQYF. The CDR3 DNA sequence: TGTGCCAGCATAGAAGGGGGTGTCGCCTACGAGCAGTACTTC.

This rearrangement joins TRBV20-1 to TRBJ1-2, with D possibly TRBD1 on 5 matching bases. The CDR3 has 14 amino acids. The V gene's germline CDR1 is DFQATT and CDR2 SNEGSKA (reference sequence). V dropped 6 bases and J dropped 4 bases, with 18 bases sitting between them. CDR3 bases: TGCAGTGCCAGTCAAGGGGCGTCGGGCTATGGCTACACCTTC. Translating it yields CSASQGASGYGYTF.

This chain uses TRBV6-4 with TRBJ1-1; no clear D. V lost 6 bases and J lost 11, with 19 bases in between. Looked up from germline, CDR1 is MRHNA and CDR2 is SNTAGT. The CDR3 spans 13 residues. Here the CDR3 reads CASSGTGRDNAFF. The CDR3, as DNA: TGTGCCAGCAGCGGAACCGGGAGAGATAATGCTTTCTTT.

The V call is TRBV5-1, the J call TRBJ1-1; 8 bases agree with TRBD1. This CDR3 spans 15 amino acids. Trimming cost V 4 bases and J 3 bases; bases outside gene matches: 8. Germline V gene lookup returns CDR1 SGHRS and CDR2 YFSETQ. The DNA for the CDR3 is TGCGCCAGCAGCACCGGACAGGGCTTCGACACTGAAGCTTTCTTT. As protein: CASSTGQGFDTEAFF.

This clone was observed a few times. The chain combines TRBV14 with TRBJ2-1, with a possible D match to TRBD1 (6 bases). Germline CDR1 SGHDN, CDR2 FVKESK. Between the trimmed V and J ends, which lost 5 bases and 2 bases, there was a span of 10 bases. CDR3 length equals 14 residues. Written as DNA, the CDR3 is TGTGCCAGCAGCGGACAGTTAGCCTACAATGAGCAGTTCTTC. Residues: CASSGQLAYNEQFF. The whole variable domain, filled in from reference TRBV14 and TRBJ2-1, reads EAGVTQFPSHSVIEKGQTVTLRCDPISGHDNLYWYRRVMGKEIKFLLHFVKESKQDESGMPNNRFLAERTGGTYSTLKVQPAELEDSGVYFCASSGQLAYNEQFFGPGTRLTVL.

The chain links TRBV2 to TRBJ1-5; possibly TRBD1 for D (5 bases). CDR3 length equals 15 residues. The germline V gene has CDR1 SNHLY and CDR2 FYNNEI. Deletions cut 8 bases from V and 2 bases from J, with 16 bases between. Here the CDR3 DNA reads TGTGCCAGCTCTGCGGGGGGGTTGGGCAATCAGCCCCAGCATTTT. Translated: CASSAGGLGNQPQHF.

This rearrangement joins TRBV5-1 to TRBJ2-3; weak D call: TRBD2 (6 bases). Trimming pared 4 bases from V and 4 bases from J, leaving 13 bases between. The CDR3 is made up of 14 amino acids. Germline V gene lookup returns CDR1 SGHRS and CDR2 YFSETQ. Here the CDR3 reads CASSPARDSDTQYF. The CDR3 bases are TGCGCCAGCAGCCCGGCGCGGGATTCAGATACGCAGTATTTT.

This chain links TRBV5-1 with TRBJ2-5, with 10 bases lining up with TRBD2. J gave up 2 bases and V 2 bases, and 3 bases lay outside the gene matches. CDR1 SGHRS and CDR2 YFSETQ come from the germline V gene. The CDR3 runs to 15 residues. CDR3 in amino acids: CASSLAGGPQETQYF. The CDR3 DNA follows: TGCGCCAGCAGCTTAGCGGGGGGGCCACAAGAGACCCAGTACTTC.

V usage is TRBV7-2 and J usage is TRBJ1-6; TRBD1 is a possible D gene (6 bases). V gave up 5 bases and J gave up 10 bases, with 15 bases separating them. Looked up from germline, CDR1 is SGHTA and CDR2 is FQGNSA. There are 14 residues in the CDR3. The CDR3 is CASSPGTLNSPLHF. CDR3 nucleotides: TGTGCCAGCAGCCCAGGGACACTGAACTCACCCCTCCACTTT.

The J gene is TRBJ2-1, the V gene TRBV4-3; the D is unclear. V lost 4 bases and J 2 bases, leaving 9 bases between the germline ends. Germline lookup yields CDR1 LGHNA and CDR2 YSLEER. This CDR3 has 14 residues. CDR3 amino acids: CASSLNRAYNEQFF. CDR3 sequence (DNA): TGCGCCAGCAGCCTCAACCGGGCCTACAATGAGCAGTTCTTC.

The J gene is TRBJ2-5, the V gene TRBV7-6; D is unresolved. This CDR3 has 13 amino acids. Trimming removed 1 base at V and 7 bases at J, with 10 bases between. CDR1 is SGHVS and CDR2 is FNYEAQ in the germline V gene. The CDR3 coding sequence is TGTGCCAGCAGCTTAGACCCCAGTGGGACCCAGTACTTC. Translating it yields CASSLDPSGTQYF.

The rearrangement links TRBV9 to TRBJ2-1; D gene ambiguous. The CDR3 runs to 16 residues. Germline assignment: CDR1 SGDLS and CDR2 YYNGEE. V lost 4 bases, J lost 0 bases, and 14 bases lay in between. CDR3 bases: TGTGCCAGCAGCCCACGCCCCCTGAGCTCCTACAATGAGCAGTTCTTC. Its translation is CASSPRPLSSYNEQFF.

The chain has TRBV2 and TRBJ2-1, with TRBD1 matching 12 bases. Germline assignment: CDR1 SNHLY and CDR2 FYNNEI. J was trimmed by 7 bases and V by 6 bases; bases with no gene match: 10. CDR3 length: 16 residues. The CDR3 nucleotides are TGTGCCAGCAGCGCGCCGGGACAGGGGGCGGGAAATGAGCAGTTCTTC. Encoded protein: CASSAPGQGAGNEQFF.

The chain combines TRBV19 with TRBJ2-5, with no clear D. Germline lookup yields CDR1 LNHDA and CDR2 SQIVND (reference sequence). The V end lost 4 bases, the J end lost 5 bases, and 11 bases lay between the germline ends. The CDR3 has 13 amino acids. The CDR3 nucleotides read TGTGCCAGTAGTACCCCCGGCGGCGAGACCCAGTACTTC. This gives the protein CASSTPGGETQYF.

CDR3 nucleotide sequence: TGCGCCAGCAGCAGGGACTACAAATCGAACACCGGGGAGCTGTTTTTT. Translating gives CASSRDYKSNTGELFF. V and J are TRBV5-1 and TRBJ2-2; TRBD2 matches at 7 bases. V shed 4 bases and J 0 bases; nucleotides not matched to a gene: 6. This CDR3 is 16 amino acids long. Per the germline V gene, CDR1 is SGHRS and CDR2 is YFSETQ.

The chain couples TRBV14 to TRBJ2-5; the D is unclear. V lost 6 bases and J 7 bases, leaving 15 bases between the germline ends. The CDR3 sequence is 13 residues long. From germline, CDR1 is SGHDN and CDR2 FVKESK. This chain's CDR3 is CASSLTPTGTQYF. In nucleotides, the CDR3 is TGTGCCAGCAGTCTGACTCCAACTGGGACCCAGTACTTC.

The chain combines TRBV7-9 with TRBJ2-2, with TRBD1 matching over 7 bases. Germline V gives CDR1 SEHNR, CDR2 FQNEAQ (reference sequence). The CDR3 consists of 14 residues. Trimming cost V 5 bases and J 3 bases; bases outside gene matches: 3. As DNA, the CDR3 is TGTGCCAGCAGCGAGACAGGGTACACCGGGGAGCTGTTTTTT. Its protein product is CASSETGYTGELFF.